This T cell receptor beta chain was found in a study of blood T cell repertoires in COVID-19. Study in general: COVID-19 samples, acute and convalescent, were from the United States, Italy and Spain. From T cells, B-cell-depleted T cells, or PBMCs came the material, which was cDNA or gDNA.

The CDR3 consists of 14 residues. V was pared by 5 bases and J by 4 bases, with 5 bases of the junction left unmatched. Germline V gene data show CDR1 as SGHNT and CDR2 as YENEEA. In the original analysis: Amplifying reference gene primers gave estimates of nucleated cell counts. The protocol was immunoSEQ multiplex PCR, while the TCRdb copy is restricted to in-frame clones and leaves out a portion. The DNA gave D and trimming, while V, J and clone size come from that table. The data show approximately 99,000 clones, with approximately 70% seen just once and 1.8% held by the top ten. This TCR derives from a woman aged 40 to 55 with acute or convalescent COVID-19. V gene TRBV11-3 combines with J gene TRBJ2-5; 9 bases are shared with TRBD1. Sequencing input: peripheral blood. The CDR3 loop is CASSVDRGGETQYF. In DNA, the CDR3 is TGTGCCAGCAGCGTGGACAGGGGAGGAGAGACCCAGTACTTC. The full variable domain, rest sourced from reference TRBV11-3 and TRBJ2-5, is EAGVVQSPRYKIIEKKQPVAFWCNPISGHNTLYWYLQNLGQGPELLIRYENEEAVDDSQLPKDRFSAERLKGVDSTLKIQPAELGDSAVYLCASSVDRGGETQYFGPGTRLLVL.